Following are 18 T cell receptor beta chains from one sample sequenced in a study of T cell responses to AZD1222 COVID-19 vaccine. Clones were sequenced by immunoSEQ multiplex PCR, and TCRdb holds only the in-frame ones, with some missing. Here the sample spans approximately 140,000 clones, approximately 90% being singletons. The sample here was peripheral blood, taken on day 0 of AZD1222 vaccination. The origin of the receptors is an adult in good health.

J is TRBJ2-1 and V is TRBV28, with no clear D. The CDR3 is 12 amino acids. The germline gives CDR1 MDHEN, CDR2 SYDVKM. Trimming took off 5 bases at V and 7 bases at J, with 9 bases between the two ends. The CDR3 DNA sequence: TGTGCCAGCAGTGTAACCTCAAATGAGCAGTTCTTC. It yields the protein CASSVTSNEQFF.

This sequence joins TRBV28 and TRBJ2-7, with D perhaps given as TRBD1 or TRBD2 (5 bases each). CDR3 length equals 13 residues. Germline values: CDR1 MDHEN, CDR2 SYDVKM. Trimming took off 5 bases at V and 3 bases at J, with 11 bases between the two ends. The CDR3 region is CASSGGPLYEQYF. The CDR3 DNA sequence: TGTGCCAGCAGTGGGGGACCGCTCTACGAGCAGTACTTC.

The chain has TRBV3-1 (or the pseudogene TRBV3-2) and TRBJ1-2, with a weak D call TRBD1 (5 bases). Germline values: CDR1 LGHDT, CDR2 YNNKEL (reference sequence). The V end lost 0 bases, the J end lost 3 bases, and 14 bases lay between the germline ends. This CDR3 is built from 16 residues. The DNA for the CDR3 is TGTGCCAGCAGCCAAGAGGTAAAAGGGACCGACTATGGCTACACCTTC. Translated, it gives CASSQEVKGTDYGYTF.

The chain joins TRBV9 to TRBJ2-5; 7 nucleotides line up with TRBD1. The J segment lost 1 base and the V segment lost 3 bases, leaving 3 bases of the junction unmatched. The CDR3 spans 14 residues. CDR1 is SGDLS and CDR2 is YYNGEE in the germline V gene. The CDR3 sequence is CASSAGQLQETQYF. CDR3 DNA: TGTGCCAGCAGCGCGGGACAGCTCCAAGAGACCCAGTACTTC.

V usage is TRBV30 and J usage is TRBJ1-2; D uncertain. This CDR3 is built from 15 residues. Germline values: CDR1 GTSNPN, CDR2 SVGIG (reference sequence). The germline V and J ends were trimmed by 0 bases and 3 bases, with 14 bases remaining between them. The CDR3 is CAWSVGWGLDYGYTF. The CDR3 DNA reads as TGTGCCTGGAGTGTCGGCTGGGGATTAGACTATGGCTACACCTTC.

V is TRBV3-1 (or the pseudogene TRBV3-2) and J is TRBJ2-7; weak D call: TRBD1 (6 bases). The germline gives CDR1 LGHDT, CDR2 YNNKEL (reference sequence). The CDR3 is 13 amino acids. Between the trimmed V and J ends, which lost 0 bases and 7 bases, there was a span of 10 bases. The CDR3 loop reads CASSQDIQGEQYF. Written as DNA, the CDR3 is TGTGCCAGCAGCCAAGATATCCAGGGGGAGCAGTACTTC.

CDR3 protein: CASSRDRGYNSPLHF. The CDR3, as DNA: TGTGCCAGCAGTCGGGACAGGGGGTACAATTCACCCCTCCACTTT. The chain uses TRBV6-5 and TRBJ1-6; 11 bases match TRBD1. V lost 5 bases, J lost 7 bases, and 4 bases stayed unmatched. CDR3 length: 15 residues. CDR1 is MNHEY, CDR2 SVGAGI, per germline.

As concerns this clone: In the same sample, other DNA sequences code for this CDR3. The rearrangement links TRBV19 to TRBJ1-1, with D unresolved. V gave up 3 bases and J gave up 1 base, with 6 bases separating them. Germline CDR1 reads LNHDA; CDR2 reads SQIVND (reference sequence). CDR3 length equals 13 residues. The DNA for the CDR3 is TGTGCCAGTAGTATCTCAGGGAACACTGAAGCTTTCTTT. This encodes CASSISGNTEAFF.

V is TRBV11-2 and J is TRBJ1-6; no clear D. The germline V gene encodes CDR1 SGHAT and CDR2 FQNNGV. The V end lost 6 bases, the J end lost 10 bases, and 16 bases lay between the germline ends. The CDR3 loop spans 14 amino acids. CDR3 nucleotides: TGTGCCAGCAGTCGTCAGGCGGACCGGTCACCCCTCCACTTT. It yields the protein CASSRQADRSPLHF. The whole variable domain, filled in from reference TRBV11-2 and TRBJ1-6, reads EAGVAQSPRYKIIEKRQSVAFWCNPISGHATLYWYQQILGQGPKLLIQFQNNGVVDDSQLPKDRFSAERLKGVDSTLKIQPAKLEDSAVYLCASSRQADRSPLHFGNGTRLTVT.

This clone came up once. J is TRBJ1-5 and V is TRBV7-2, with D tentatively TRBD1 (6 bases). From germline, CDR1 is SGHTA and CDR2 FQGNSA. V lost 3 bases to trimming and J lost 2 bases, with 11 bases between them. The CDR3 runs 15 residues. In DNA, the CDR3 is TGTGCCAGCAGCTTGGACAGCAACCGCAATCAGCCCCAGCATTTT. It codes for CASSLDSNRNQPQHF.

The chain uses TRBV5-1 and TRBJ2-7, with D hard to call. The germline V gene has CDR1 SGHRS and CDR2 YFSETQ. Between the trimmed V and J ends, which lost 4 bases and 2 bases, there was a span of 10 bases. The CDR3 has 13 residues. DNA of the CDR3: TGCGCCAGCAGCATACCTGGGGCCTACGAGCAGTACTTC. Translation: CASSIPGAYEQYF. Combining the CDR3 with reference TRBV5-1 and TRBJ2-7 gives the whole variable domain KAGVTQTPRYLIKTRGQQVTLSCSPISGHRSVSWYQQTPGQGLQFLFEYFSETQRNKGNFPGRFSGRQFSNSRSEMNVSTLELGDSALYLCASSIPGAYEQYFGPGTRLTVT.

V is TRBV7-9 and J is TRBJ1-4; TRBD1 agrees at 9 bases. Germline V CDR1 and CDR2: SEHNR, FQNEAQ (reference sequence). V was clipped by 6 bases and J by 3 bases; unmatched bases: 8. This CDR3 spans 16 amino acids. CDR3 amino acids: CASSSTGGTANEKLFF. In DNA, the CDR3 is TGTGCCAGCAGTTCCACAGGGGGCACAGCTAATGAAAAACTGTTTTTT.

This clone was seen just once. The same CDR3 arises from other DNA sequences in this sample as well. The chain has TRBV19 and TRBJ1-2, with TRBD1 matching over 7 bases. CDR3 size: 11 residues. V was clipped by 6 bases and J by 7 bases; unmatched bases: 2. Germline V gene data show CDR1 as LNHDA and CDR2 as SQIVND (reference sequence). DNA of the CDR3: TGTGCCAGTAGCAACAGGGGTGGCTACACCTTC. Its protein product is CASSNRGGYTF.

The rearrangement links TRBV18 to TRBJ1-6, with D possibly being TRBD1 (5 bases). Trimming took 8 bases from V and 1 from J, leaving 15 bases between them. From germline, CDR1 is KGHSH and CDR2 LQKENI. There are 16 residues in the CDR3. The DNA for the CDR3 is TGTGCCAGCCCAAGGGACGAAGGGTCCTATAATTCACCCCTCCACTTT. It codes for CASPRDEGSYNSPLHF.

This chain connects TRBV19 to TRBJ1-6; 7 bases map to TRBD1. J lost 0 bases, V lost 9 bases, and 11 bases had no gene match. The CDR3 has 17 residues. Per germline, CDR1 LNHDA and CDR2 SQIVND (reference sequence). The CDR3 reads CASGPGGTSSYNSPLHF. The CDR3 nucleotides read TGTGCCAGCGGTCCAGGGGGAACAAGCTCCTATAATTCACCCCTCCACTTT. The entire variable domain, with the rest obtained from reference TRBV19 and TRBJ1-6, is as follows: DGGITQSPKYLFRKEGQNVTLSCEQNLNHDAMYWYRQDPGQGLRLIYYSQIVNDFQKGDIAEGYSVSREKKESFPLTVTSAQKNPTAFYLCASGPGGTSSYNSPLHFGNGTRLTVT.

The rearrangement joins TRBV5-1 to TRBJ2-7; 10 positions match TRBD1. Germline V gene sequence: CDR1 SGHRS, CDR2 YFSETQ. Trimming at V came to 4 bases and at J to 7 bases, leaving 11 bases not matched to a gene. This CDR3 is built from 15 residues. The CDR3: CASSPRDRGQGEQYF. The CDR3 coding sequence is TGCGCCAGCAGCCCCCGGGACAGGGGCCAAGGGGAGCAGTACTTC.

The rearrangement uses TRBV12-5 and TRBJ1-3; D call uncertain. The germline CDR1 and CDR2 sequences are LGHNT and FRNRAP. Trimming took off 2 bases at V and 1 base at J, with 6 bases between the two ends. CDR3 length: 14 amino acids. CDR3 DNA: TGTGCTAGTGGTTTGCGGTTATCTGGAAACACCATATATTTT. Translation gives CASGLRLSGNTIYF.

V gene TRBV29-1 combines with J gene TRBJ1-2, with a tentative D call TRBD1 (6 bases). The germline gives CDR1 SQVTM, CDR2 ANQGSEA. This CDR3 is 12 amino acids long. V was shortened by 3 bases and J by 3 bases, with 8 bases between the two germline ends. In DNA form, the CDR3 reads TGCAGCGTTGAGGGGGGCGACTATGGCTACACCTTC. This translates into CSVEGGDYGYTF.